This section outlines one TCR beta chain sequence together with its context. The sample belongs to a study of blood T cell repertoires in COVID-19. In the study overall: Some COVID-19 samples were acute and others convalescent; all came from the United States, Italy and Spain. T cells, B-cell-depleted T cells, or PBMCs supplied cDNA or gDNA.

CDR1 is LGHNA and CDR2 is YSLEER in the germline V gene. This CDR3 contains 15 residues. Trimming took 5 bases from V and 8 from J; bases not matched to a gene: 13. In the original analysis: Reference gene primer amplification in the assay estimated nucleated cell counts. Sequencing was performed with immunoSEQ multiplex PCR; in TCRdb, only in-frame clones are kept and a portion is missing. The DNA gave D and trimming, while V, J and clone size come from that table. Of some 150,000 clones detected, 85% to 90% appear once; the ten largest clones hold 8.6%. The specimen sequenced was peripheral blood. The TCR sequence derives from a woman in her fifties or sixties with active or convalescent COVID-19. The rearrangement links TRBV4-3 to TRBJ1-2, with TRBD1 matching over 8 bases. In nucleotides, the CDR3 is TGCGCCAGCAGCTTGTGGACAGGGCTCGAGAGGGGCTACACCTTC. Translating it yields CASSLWTGLERGYTF.